The source of this TCR beta chain is a study of blood T cells in healthy people across ages. V lost 4 bases to trimming and J lost 1 base, with 10 bases between them. There are 14 residues in the CDR3. Germline V gene data show CDR1 as SNHLY and CDR2 as FYNNEI. PCR was performed a second time for about 7 to 11 cycles using a sample-barcoded 5' primer and a J-beta primer mix. TCRdb analysed the 5' RACE reads with MiXCR anew, one entry per CDR3 protein. The repertoire holds some 850,000 distinct CDR3 sequences, with approximately 24% as singletons. These data also featured in a second study, about T cells of mothers and their children. That study reports: Researchers put all of the extracted RNA into cDNA synthesis, using around 1.4 ug per 15 ul. Detection yielded no persistent microchimeric T cell clones.

The source of this sequence is a boy between 5 and 17 years old in good health. The chain employs TRBV2 and TRBJ2-5; D is perhaps TRBD2 (5 bases). Sequenced: blood. The DNA of the CDR3 is TGTGCCAGCAGTGTACGGGGTTCCCAAGAGACCCAGTACTTC. Amino acid sequence: CASSVRGSQETQYF.